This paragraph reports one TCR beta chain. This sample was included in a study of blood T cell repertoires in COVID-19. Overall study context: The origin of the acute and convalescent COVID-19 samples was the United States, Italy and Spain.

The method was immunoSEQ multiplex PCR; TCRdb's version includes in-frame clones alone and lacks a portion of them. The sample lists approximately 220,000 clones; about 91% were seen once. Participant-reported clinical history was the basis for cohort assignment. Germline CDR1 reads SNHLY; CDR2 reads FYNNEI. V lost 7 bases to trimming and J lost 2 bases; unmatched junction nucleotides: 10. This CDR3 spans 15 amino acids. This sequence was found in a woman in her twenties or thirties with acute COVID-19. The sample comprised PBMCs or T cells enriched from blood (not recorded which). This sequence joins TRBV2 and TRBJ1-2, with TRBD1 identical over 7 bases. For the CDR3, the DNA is TGTGCCAGCACCGCAACCCGACAGGGAAACTATGGCTACACCTTC. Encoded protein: CASTATRQGNYGYTF.